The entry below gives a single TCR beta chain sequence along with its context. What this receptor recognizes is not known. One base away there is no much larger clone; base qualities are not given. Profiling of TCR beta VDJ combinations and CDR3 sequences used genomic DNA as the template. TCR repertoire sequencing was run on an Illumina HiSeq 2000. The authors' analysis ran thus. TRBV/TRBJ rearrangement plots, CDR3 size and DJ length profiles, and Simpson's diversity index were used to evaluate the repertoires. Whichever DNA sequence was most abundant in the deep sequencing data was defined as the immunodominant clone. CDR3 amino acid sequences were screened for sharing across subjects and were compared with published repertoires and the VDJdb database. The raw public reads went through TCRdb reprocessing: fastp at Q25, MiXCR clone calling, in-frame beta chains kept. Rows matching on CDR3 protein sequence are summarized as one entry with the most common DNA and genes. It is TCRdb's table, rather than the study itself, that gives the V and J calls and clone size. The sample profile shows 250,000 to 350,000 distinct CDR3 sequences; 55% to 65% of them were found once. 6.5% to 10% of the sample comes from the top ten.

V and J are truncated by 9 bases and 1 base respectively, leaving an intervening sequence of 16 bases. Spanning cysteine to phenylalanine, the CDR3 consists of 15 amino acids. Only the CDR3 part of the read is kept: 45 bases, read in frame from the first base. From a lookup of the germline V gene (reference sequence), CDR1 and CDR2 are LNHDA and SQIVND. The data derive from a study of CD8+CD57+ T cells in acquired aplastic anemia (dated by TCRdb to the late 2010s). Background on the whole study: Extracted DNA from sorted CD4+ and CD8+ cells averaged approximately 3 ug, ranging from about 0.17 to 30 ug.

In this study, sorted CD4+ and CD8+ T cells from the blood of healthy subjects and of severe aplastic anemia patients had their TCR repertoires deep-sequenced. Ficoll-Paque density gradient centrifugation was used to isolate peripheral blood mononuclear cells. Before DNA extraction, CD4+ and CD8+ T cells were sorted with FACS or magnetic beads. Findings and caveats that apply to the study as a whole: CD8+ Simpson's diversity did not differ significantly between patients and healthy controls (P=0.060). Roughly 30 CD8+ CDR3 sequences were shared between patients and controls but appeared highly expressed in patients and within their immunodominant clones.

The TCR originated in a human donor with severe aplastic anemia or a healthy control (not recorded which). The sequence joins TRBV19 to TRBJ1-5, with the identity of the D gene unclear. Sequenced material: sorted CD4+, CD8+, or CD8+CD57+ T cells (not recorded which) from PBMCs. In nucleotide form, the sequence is TGTGCCAGCAGTTTAGGCAGGCCCAGCAATCAGCCCCAGCATTTT. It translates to CASSLGRPSNQPQHF.